The 17 T cell receptor beta chains below were found in one sample sequenced in a study of blood T cell repertoires in COVID-19. Sequencing was performed with immunoSEQ multiplex PCR; in TCRdb, only in-frame clones are kept and a portion is missing. The table shows some 120,000 clones, with roughly 86% occurring only once. Sequencing was carried out using peripheral blood. All receptors derive from a woman in her fifties or sixties with acute or convalescent COVID-19.

The chain couples TRBV30 to TRBJ2-2; 7 bases match TRBD1. Looked up from germline, CDR1 is GTSNPN and CDR2 is SVGIG (reference sequence). With 7 bases clipped from V and 7 bases from J, the junction kept 9 bases outside the gene matches. This CDR3 has 13 amino acids. The CDR3 is CASSTGLGGELFF. In nucleotides, the CDR3 is TGTGCCTCATCGACAGGGTTAGGCGGGGAGCTGTTTTTT.

The genes are TRBV11-2 and TRBJ1-6; D unclear. The CDR3 extends over 17 amino acids. Trimming took off 1 base at V and 0 bases at J, with 10 bases between the two ends. CDR1 SGHAT and CDR2 FQNNGV come from the germline V gene. This CDR3 is CASSLVVPSSYNSPLHF. The CDR3 DNA sequence: TGTGCCAGCAGCTTAGTCGTTCCGAGCTCCTATAATTCACCCCTCCACTTT.

The chain recombines TRBV5-4 with TRBJ1-6, with 10 bases aligning to TRBD1. Losses at the gene ends were 3 bases for V and 10 bases for J; bases not matched to a gene: 4. The CDR3 spans 14 residues. Germline V gene data show CDR1 as SGHNT and CDR2 as YYREEE (reference sequence). The CDR3 DNA reads TGTGCCAGCAGCTATGACAGGGGGCAGTCACCCCTCCACTTT. This sequence encodes CASSYDRGQSPLHF.

The chain combines TRBV11-1 with TRBJ2-1; D is perhaps TRBD2 (6 bases). V shed 1 base and J shed 0 bases, with 10 bases lying between them. The germline V gene has CDR1 SGHAT and CDR2 FQDESV (reference sequence). CDR3 size: 16 residues. The CDR3 region has the DNA TGTGCCAGCAGCTTAGGGAGGGCCCGCTCCTACAATGAGCAGTTCTTC. Its protein product is CASSLGRARSYNEQFF.

This sequence joins TRBV5-6 and TRBJ1-1, with D perhaps matching TRBD1 (5 bases). The CDR3 contains 14 residues. From germline, CDR1 is SGHDT and CDR2 YYEEEE. V dropped 1 base and J dropped 1 base, with 8 bases sitting between them. The CDR3 DNA sequence: TGTGCCAGCAGCTTGCAGGGAGGGAACACTGAAGCTTTCTTT. It yields the protein CASSLQGGNTEAFF. The full variable domain, with the rest looked up from reference TRBV5-6 and TRBJ1-1, is DAGVTQSPTHLIKTRGQQVTLRCSPKSGHDTVSWYQQALGQGPQFIFQYYEEEERQRGNFPDRFSGHQFPNYSSELNVNALLLGDSALYLCASSLQGGNTEAFFGQGTRLTVV.

The chain has TRBV5-1 and TRBJ2-3, with 13 bases identical to TRBD2. With V trimmed by 3 bases and J by 0 bases, 4 bases remained unmatched. Germline V gene data show CDR1 as SGHRS and CDR2 as YFSETQ. The CDR3 extends over 17 amino acids. This CDR3 is CASSSGLAGVSTDTQYF. The CDR3 DNA follows: TGCGCCAGCAGCTCCGGACTAGCGGGAGTGAGCACAGATACGCAGTATTTT. The full variable domain, its missing parts supplied by reference TRBV5-1 and TRBJ2-3, is KAGVTQTPRYLIKTRGQQVTLSCSPISGHRSVSWYQQTPGQGLQFLFEYFSETQRNKGNFPGRFSGRQFSNSRSEMNVSTLELGDSALYLCASSSGLAGVSTDTQYFGPGTRLTVL.

This clone occurred once. V and J are TRBV18 and TRBJ2-1; 10 nucleotides line up with TRBD2. The germline gives CDR1 KGHSH, CDR2 LQKENI. J gave up 5 bases and V 6 bases, and 7 bases lay outside the gene matches. CDR3 length equals 15 residues. This chain's CDR3 is CASSSLAGLDNEQFF. CDR3 in DNA: TGTGCCAGCTCCTCACTAGCGGGACTCGACAATGAGCAGTTCTTC.

The chain combines TRBV2 with TRBJ2-3, with a possible D match to TRBD2 (6 bases). Trimming shortened V by 4 bases and J by 3 bases, and 8 bases separated the two germline ends. There are 13 residues in the CDR3. Germline V gives CDR1 SNHLY, CDR2 FYNNEI. In nucleotides, the CDR3 is TGTGCCAGCAGTGTGGGGGGAACAGATACGCAGTATTTT. It translates to CASSVGGTDTQYF.

The chain has TRBV5-6 and TRBJ2-1; no reliable D call. The CDR3 has 11 amino acids. V lost 5 bases, J lost 10 bases, and 10 bases lay in between. Per the germline V gene, CDR1 is SGHDT and CDR2 is YYEEEE. As DNA, the CDR3 is TGTGCCAGCAGTTCAAGGCGGGAGCAGTTCTTC. Residues: CASSSRREQFF.

The V gene is TRBV6-5, the J gene TRBJ1-1; D ambiguous. This CDR3 comprises 12 residues. Germline assignment: CDR1 MNHEY and CDR2 SVGAGI. Deletions cut 8 bases from V and 4 bases from J, with 11 bases between. CDR3 in DNA: TGTGCCAGCGGACGGGGAATCACTGAAGCTTTCTTT. Protein sequence: CASGRGITEAFF.

The chain carries TRBV6-1 and TRBJ1-5, with 10 bases aligning to TRBD1. CDR1 and CDR2 from the germline V gene are MNHNS and SASEGT. The CDR3 is made up of 17 amino acids. V lost 4 bases and J lost 2; bases outside the gene matches: 8. The CDR3 reads CASSVDRGRSRNQPQHF. As DNA, the CDR3 is TGTGCCAGCAGTGTCGACAGGGGGCGATCTCGCAATCAGCCCCAGCATTTT.

V and J are TRBV7-9 and TRBJ2-7, with D possibly matching TRBD1 (6 bases). The CDR3 contains 17 residues. Germline CDR1 SEHNR, CDR2 FQNEAQ (reference sequence). Trimming left V 2 bases short and J 0 bases short, with 17 bases between. Written as DNA, the CDR3 is TGTGCCAGCAGCTTAAGCCCCACAGGGACAACCTCCTACGAGCAGTACTTC. This sequence encodes CASSLSPTGTTSYEQYF.

This clone has more than one count but fewer than ten. The J gene is TRBJ2-4, the V gene TRBV6-5; D possibly corresponds to TRBD2 (6 bases). From germline, CDR1 is MNHEY and CDR2 SVGAGI. V lost 8 bases and J 8 bases, leaving 19 bases between the germline ends. This CDR3 spans 14 amino acids. The CDR3 sequence is CASRLGRYADIQYF. CDR3 nucleotides: TGTGCCAGCCGCCTTGGGAGGTACGCAGACATTCAGTACTTC.

This chain links TRBV5-4 with TRBJ1-2; the D gene is possibly TRBD1 (5 bases). The CDR3 spans 14 residues. Germline V gives CDR1 SGHNT, CDR2 YYREEE (reference sequence). Trimming took 4 bases from V and 5 from J, leaving 15 bases between them. This CDR3 reads CASSTGQSPYGYTF. The CDR3 coding sequence is TGTGCCAGCAGCACTGGACAATCCCCTTATGGCTACACCTTC.

This clone was seen once. V is TRBV6-6 and J is TRBJ1-3; D possibly corresponds to TRBD1 (5 bases). In germline, CDR1 is MNHNY, CDR2 SVGAGI (reference sequence). CDR3 length: 16 amino acids. The ends were cut back, 2 bases at V and 0 bases at J, with 11 bases in the middle. CDR3 DNA sequence: TGTGCCAGCAGTTACCGCCAGGGCAGCTCTGGAAACACCATATATTTT. It is translated as CASSYRQGSSGNTIYF.

The chain employs TRBV28 and TRBJ2-2; D call uncertain. Trimming removed 1 base from V and 5 bases from J, with 2 bases in between. There are 12 residues in the CDR3. Germline V gives CDR1 MDHEN, CDR2 SYDVKM. The CDR3 protein is CASSLSTGELFF. The CDR3 bases are TGTGCCAGCAGTTTATCGACCGGGGAGCTGTTTTTT.

J is TRBJ1-2 and V is TRBV9, with D uncertain. The CDR3 is made up of 13 amino acids. Germline CDR1 SGDLS, CDR2 YYNGEE. V gave up 1 base and J gave up 4 bases, with 8 bases separating them. The CDR3 region has the DNA TGTGCCAGCAGCGTAATTGAGGGCTATGGCTACACCTTC. As protein: CASSVIEGYGYTF.